This TCR beta chain was recovered during a study of identical twins. Study results and limitations: Conclusions came from cross-sectional statistical analysis, not from following the same donors. One should note that invariant MAIT and iNKT cells could partly confound zero-insertion analyses. Abundant cord blood beta clonotypes carried fewer insertions; memory repertoires showed none.

Template switching added a universal primer binding site, and final cDNA carried unique molecular identifiers. Via MiXCR, TCRdb re-called the 5' RACE reads, giving one row per CDR3 protein. The table lists 1.5 million to 2 million distinct CDR3 sequences, under 35% of them singletons, with 0.25% to 0.3% in the top ten. V shed 5 bases and J shed 0 bases, with 10 bases lying between them. CDR3 length: 15 residues. This clonotype was detected only a few times. Antigen unknown. The genes are TRBV12-3 or TRBV12-4 and TRBJ1-4; weak D call: TRBD1 (5 bases). The sequencing input was cord blood. This clonotype was obtained from a newborn girl in good health. CDR3 loop: CASSRRQTTNEKLFF. CDR3 in DNA: TGTGCCAGCAGTCGAAGACAGACAACTAATGAAAAACTGTTTTTT.